This TCR beta chain was captured in a study of regulatory T cells in long-lasting Graves disease. Study at large: Freshly diagnosed Graves' patients had used antithyroid drugs for under 3 months. General study results and limits: Results may be inaccurate due to the small sample size.

The time point: newly diagnosed GD, antithyroid drugs for less than 3 months. The TCR library was made from RNA that had been extracted from PBMCs in TRIzol. This CDR3 is built from 12 residues. Germline loops: CDR1 SQVTM, CDR2 ANQGSEA. Trimming removed 0 bases from V and 7 bases from J, with 7 bases in between. Both iRepertoire HTBI primers and Arm-PCR of CDR3 regions were used to build the TCR beta libraries. TCRdb re-derived calls from the multiplex PCR reads in MiXCR, one entry per CDR3 protein. The sample contains more than 450,000 distinct CDR3 sequences, more than 10% of which appear only once. This clonotype has at least ten counts. The antigen is not known. This same sample was also part of a study on T cells in Graves' hyperthyroidism and ophthalmopathy. Per that study: Newly diagnosed patients aged 18 to 65 had hyperthyroidism of under 2 months' duration.

This specimen consisted of peripheral blood mononuclear cells (PBMCs), obtained at new diagnosis, from a patient treated with antithyroid drugs. J is TRBJ2-1 and V is TRBV29-1; D gene ambiguous. This receptor was identified in a woman in her thirties with Graves disease. CDR3 sequence reads: CSVEDRSNEQFF. The DNA for the CDR3 is TGCAGCGTTGAAGATCGGTCGAATGAGCAGTTCTTC.